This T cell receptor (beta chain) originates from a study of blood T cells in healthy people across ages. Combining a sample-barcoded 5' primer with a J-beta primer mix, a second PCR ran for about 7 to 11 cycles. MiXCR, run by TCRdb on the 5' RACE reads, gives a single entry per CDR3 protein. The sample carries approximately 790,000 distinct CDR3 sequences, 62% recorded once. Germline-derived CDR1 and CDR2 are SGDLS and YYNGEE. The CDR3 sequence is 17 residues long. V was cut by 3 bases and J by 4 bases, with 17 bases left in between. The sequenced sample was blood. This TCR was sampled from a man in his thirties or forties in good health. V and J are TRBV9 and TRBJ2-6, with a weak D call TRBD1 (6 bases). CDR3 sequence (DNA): TGTGCCAGCAGCGAGACGGGACACTCGGGAGGGGCCAACGTCCTGACTTTC. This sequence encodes CASSETGHSGGANVLTF.